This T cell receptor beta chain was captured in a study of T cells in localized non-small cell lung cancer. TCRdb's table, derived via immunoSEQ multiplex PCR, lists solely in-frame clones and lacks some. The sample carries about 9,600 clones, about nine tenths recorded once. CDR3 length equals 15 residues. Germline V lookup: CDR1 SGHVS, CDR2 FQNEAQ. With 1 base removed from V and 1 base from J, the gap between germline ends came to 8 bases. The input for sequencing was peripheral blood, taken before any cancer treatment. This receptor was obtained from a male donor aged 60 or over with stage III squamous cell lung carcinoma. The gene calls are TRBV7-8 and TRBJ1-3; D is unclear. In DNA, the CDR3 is TGTGCCAGCAGCTTAGAGGGCTCTTCTGGAAACACCATATATTTT. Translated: CASSLEGSSGNTIYF.